The 18 T cell receptor beta chains given below trace back to one sample, sequenced in a study of shared clonotypes between healthy human individuals. Terminally differentiated effector memory CD45RA+ cells were excluded by CCR7 positive selection of CD45RO-negative cells. This table comes from immunoSEQ multiplex PCR, and its TCRdb copy is limited to in-frame clones, with some not included. Found here are about 580,000 clones, nearly 98% of them singletons; the top ten hold 0.3%. Sequencing input: naive CD8+ T cells sorted from blood. Receptors were obtained from a man under 40 in good health.

A single count supports this clone. This rearrangement joins TRBV29-1 to TRBJ2-7; TRBD1 or TRBD2 may be the D gene (6 bases each). V dropped 0 bases and J dropped 4 bases, with 10 bases sitting between them. CDR1 SQVTM and CDR2 ANQGSEA come from the germline V gene. The CDR3 totals 13 residues. CDR3 in DNA: TGCAGCGTTGAAGAGGCGGGACAATACGAGCAGTACTTC. Amino acid sequence: CSVEEAGQYEQYF.

The count of this clone is one. The chain joins TRBV5-5 to TRBJ2-7; D unresolved. CDR1 and CDR2 from the germline V gene are SGHKS and YYEKEE (reference sequence). This CDR3 is 14 amino acids long. Trimming removed 1 base from V and 2 bases from J, with 10 bases in between. The CDR3 DNA follows: TGTGCCAGCAGCTTGCTGGCCTACACCTACGAGCAGTACTTC. Encoded protein: CASSLLAYTYEQYF.

The CDR3 DNA sequence: TGTGCCAGCAGTTACTCCGCCGGAACAGTCAATGAGCAGTTCTTC. Translation gives CASSYSAGTVNEQFF. The J gene is TRBJ2-1, the V gene TRBV6-5; D call uncertain. The V end was cut by 0 bases, the J end by 6 bases, with 12 bases between. This CDR3 comprises 15 residues. In germline, CDR1 is MNHEY, CDR2 SVGAGI.

This sequence joins TRBV27 and TRBJ1-2; the match to TRBD1 covers 7 bases. The germline CDR1 and CDR2 sequences are MNHEY and SMNVEV (reference sequence). V lost 5 bases to trimming and J lost 6 bases; unmatched junction nucleotides: 9. The CDR3 spans 14 residues. The CDR3 region is CASSRGGQHHGYTF. Here the CDR3 DNA reads TGTGCCAGCAGTCGGGGGGGACAGCATCATGGCTACACCTTC.

This rearrangement joins TRBV7-6 to TRBJ2-2; 8 nucleotides line up with TRBD1. The CDR3 loop spans 15 amino acids. The germline gives CDR1 SGHVS, CDR2 FNYEAQ. V lost 5 bases, J lost 3 bases, and 5 bases stayed unmatched. CDR3 nucleotide sequence: TGTGCCAGCAGCGCTGACAGGGGTTACACCGGGGAGCTGTTTTTT. This encodes CASSADRGYTGELFF.

This clone was picked up one time. V is TRBV29-1 and J is TRBJ2-2; D not resolved. The length of the CDR3 is 15 residues. V was pared by 2 bases and J by 7 bases, with 17 bases between. The V gene's germline CDR1 is SQVTM and CDR2 ANQGSEA. CDR3 sequence reads: CSVESLGKENGELFF. The CDR3 bases are TGCAGCGTTGAAAGCCTAGGGAAAGAGAACGGGGAGCTGTTTTTT.

This clone was recorded once. This sequence joins TRBV9 and TRBJ2-1; maybe TRBD1 (6 bases). The length of the CDR3 is 15 residues. Germline CDR1 is SGDLS and CDR2 is YYNGEE. V dropped 1 base and J dropped 4 bases, with 12 bases sitting between them. The CDR3 region is CASSVIQGLYNEQFF. The CDR3 DNA is TGTGCCAGCAGCGTAATACAGGGCCTTTACAATGAGCAGTTCTTC.

The chain combines TRBV2 with TRBJ1-4; TRBD1 matches at 9 bases. Looked up from germline, CDR1 is SNHLY and CDR2 is FYNNEI. V shed 3 bases and J 2 bases; nucleotides not matched to a gene: 13. This CDR3 contains 19 residues. The CDR3 nucleotides are TGTGCCAGCAGTGACACTCCCTGGGACAGGGTTAGCACTAATGAAAAACTGTTTTTT. Amino acid sequence: CASSDTPWDRVSTNEKLFF.

V gene TRBV18 combines with J gene TRBJ2-1; 7 bases are shared with TRBD2. The germline CDR1 and CDR2 sequences are KGHSH and LQKENI. V shed 2 bases and J 15 bases; nucleotides not matched to a gene: 10. The CDR3 contains 13 residues. The CDR3 spells CASSPDLAEAWFF. The CDR3 DNA is TGTGCCAGCTCACCAGACCTAGCGGAGGCTTGGTTCTTC.

This rearrangement joins TRBV6-5 to TRBJ2-7; TRBD1 agrees at 8 bases. The CDR3 is 15 amino acids. The J segment lost 2 bases and the V segment lost 7 bases, leaving 10 bases of the junction unmatched. Germline assignment: CDR1 MNHEY and CDR2 SVGAGI. The CDR3, as DNA: TGTGCCAGCAAGATGGAGGGGGACAGGACCTACGAGCAGTACTTC. This codes for CASKMEGDRTYEQYF.

This clone was recorded once. The genes are TRBV19 and TRBJ2-1; a weak D match, TRBD2 (6 bases). Germline-derived CDR1 and CDR2 are LNHDA and SQIVND (reference sequence). Deletions cut 9 bases from V and 8 bases from J, with 20 bases between. This CDR3 has 14 residues. CDR3 DNA sequence: TGTGCCAGCTCCTTCGCGGGAATCAAGTATGAGCAGTTCTTC. It is translated as CASSFAGIKYEQFF.

This chain joins TRBV27 and TRBJ2-3; D is tentatively TRBD1 or TRBD2 (5 bases each). Germline CDR1 MNHEY, CDR2 SMNVEV (reference sequence). CDR3 size: 15 residues. With 3 bases removed from V and 8 bases from J, the gap between germline ends came to 18 bases. CDR3 sequence reads: CASSFLGRGAGTQYF. DNA of the CDR3: TGTGCCAGCAGTTTTCTTGGTAGAGGGGCGGGTACGCAGTATTTT.

V gene TRBV10-2 combines with J gene TRBJ2-7; possible D gene TRBD2, 6 bases. Trimming stripped 0 bases from V and 6 bases from J, with 9 bases between. Germline CDR1 WSHSY, CDR2 SAAADI. CDR3 size: 13 residues. The CDR3 DNA reads TGCGCCAGCAGTGAGTCGGAGGGAGTCGAGCAGTACTTC. It specifies CASSESEGVEQYF.

The rearrangement uses TRBV6-5 and TRBJ2-5; D unclear. This CDR3 region has 14 residues. Trimming took off 11 bases at V and 5 bases at J, with 21 bases between the two ends. The germline CDR1 and CDR2 sequences are MNHEY and SVGAGI. The CDR3 region is CASRRLVERETQYF. In DNA, the CDR3 is TGTGCCTCTCGGCGACTGGTCGAGAGGGAGACCCAGTACTTC.

The V and J genes are TRBV15 and TRBJ2-7; D is ambiguous. The CDR3 is made up of 16 amino acids. The V end lost 0 bases, the J end lost 2 bases, and 14 bases lay between the germline ends. Germline values: CDR1 LNHNV, CDR2 YYDKDF (reference sequence). CDR3 bases: TGTGCCACCAGCAGAGATACGGACGGTGATACCTACGAGCAGTACTTC. It encodes CATSRDTDGDTYEQYF.

The V and J genes are TRBV4-1 and TRBJ1-5, with D perhaps TRBD1 (6 bases). This CDR3 is built from 15 residues. Deletions cut 0 bases from V and 7 bases from J, with 13 bases between. CDR1 MGHRA and CDR2 YSYEKL come from the germline V gene. The DNA of the CDR3 is TGCGCCAGCAGCCAAGATCTCGGAGGGGGGCAGCCCCAGCATTTT. Its translation is CASSQDLGGGQPQHF.

This chain links TRBV9 with TRBJ2-1; D possibly corresponds to TRBD2 (5 bases). Germline CDR1 reads SGDLS; CDR2 reads YYNGEE. Trimming took off 4 bases at V and 0 bases at J, with 14 bases between the two ends. The CDR3 is made up of 16 amino acids. In DNA, the CDR3 is TGTGCCAGCAGCATTGCGGGCGGGCCCTCCTACAATGAGCAGTTCTTC. Translation: CASSIAGGPSYNEQFF.

The chain is built from TRBV7-3 and TRBJ2-3; 7 bases line up with TRBD1. Germline V gives CDR1 SGHTA, CDR2 FQGTGA. With V trimmed by 2 bases and J by 3 bases, 11 bases remained unmatched. The CDR3 loop spans 17 amino acids. The CDR3 region has the DNA TGTGCCAGCAGCTTAGATCCCCGGGACAGAGGTACAGATACGCAGTATTTT. Translating gives CASSLDPRDRGTDTQYF.